This entry lists 8 T cell receptor beta chains sequenced from one sample in a study of response to subunit inactivated influenza vaccine. TCRdb passed the RT-PCR reads through MiXCR, listing each CDR3 protein once. This table has about 700,000 distinct CDR3 sequences, around 16% appearing once. The sample consisted of PBMCs from blood, taken roughly 12 days after vaccination. Source of these receptors: a man between 45 and 60 years old who received an inactivated influenza vaccine.

This chain links TRBV29-1 with TRBJ2-2; D possibly corresponds to TRBD1 (6 bases). This CDR3 is 17 amino acids long. The germline V gene encodes CDR1 SQVTM and CDR2 ANQGSEA. V shed 0 bases and J shed 7 bases, with 21 bases lying between them. The CDR3 bases are TGCAGCGTTGAAGAGGCACGGGCCAGGGGTCGCGGCGGGGAGCTGTTTTTT. Its translation: CSVEEARARGRGGELFF.

This clonotype was detected ten times or more. This chain's CDR3 is CSASHDGWYTDTQYF. CDR3 bases: TGCAGTGCTTCGCATGATGGGTGGTACACAGATACGCAGTATTTT. This chain uses TRBV20-1 with TRBJ2-3; no clear D. Trimming cost V 5 bases and J 2 bases, with 17 bases left between them. Germline CDR1 DFQATT, CDR2 SNEGSKA (reference sequence). This CDR3 has 15 amino acids.

The chain carries TRBV30 and TRBJ1-2, with D possibly matching TRBD1 (6 bases). The germline CDR1 and CDR2 sequences are GTSNPN and SVGIG (reference sequence). The CDR3 has 13 residues. Deletions cut 0 bases from V and 8 bases from J, with 13 bases between. The CDR3 protein is CAWSVAGAEGYTF. CDR3 DNA sequence: TGTGCCTGGAGTGTTGCGGGGGCGGAAGGCTACACCTTC.

The genes are TRBV24-1 and TRBJ2-1; possibly TRBD1 for D (6 bases). CDR1 is KGHDR and CDR2 is SFDVKD in the germline V gene. The CDR3 runs to 12 residues. Trimming took off 5 bases at V and 8 bases at J, with 9 bases between the two ends. Here the CDR3 reads CATSAQGYEQFF. The CDR3 DNA reads as TGTGCCACCAGTGCACAGGGCTATGAGCAGTTCTTC.

This clonotype came up a few times. Here the CDR3 DNA reads TGTGCCAGCAAGGAACCGGCCGGGACAGGAAAAGAGACCCAGTACTTC. As protein: CASKEPAGTGKETQYF. J is TRBJ2-5 and V is TRBV28; 8 bases fit TRBD1. The germline V gene has CDR1 MDHEN and CDR2 SYDVKM. After removal of 7 bases from V and 3 bases from J, the junction contained 13 bases not matched to a gene. This CDR3 has 16 residues.

This clonotype was observed many times. The junction shows a germline mismatch at one end, possibly a read error. This chain joins TRBV5-1 and TRBJ1-3; no clear D. The CDR3 loop spans 13 amino acids. Germline CDR1 reads SGHRS; CDR2 reads YFSETQ. The CDR3 loop is CASSLGTGNTIYF. The CDR3 coding sequence is TGTGCCAGCAGCTTAGGGACTGGAAACACCATATATTTT.

This clonotype came up a few times. V usage is TRBV28 and J usage is TRBJ1-6; TRBD1 agrees at 7 bases. The CDR3 has 14 residues. The J segment lost 10 bases and the V segment lost 6 bases, leaving 9 bases of the junction unmatched. From germline, CDR1 is MDHEN and CDR2 SYDVKM. The CDR3 spells CASRPTGIRSPLHF. CDR3 nucleotides: TGTGCCAGCAGGCCGACAGGGATCCGCTCACCCCTCCACTTT.

This clonotype was counted only a few times. The chain is built from TRBV4-2 and TRBJ1-3, with D possibly being TRBD1 (5 bases). Trimming stripped 0 bases from V and 4 bases from J, with 22 bases between. This CDR3 has 19 amino acids. In germline, CDR1 is LGHNA, CDR2 YNFKEQ. The CDR3, as DNA: TGTGCCAGCAGCCAAGAATGGTGGCAGGGCGCCGGGAAAGGAAACACCATATATTTT. Its translation: CASSQEWWQGAGKGNTIYF.